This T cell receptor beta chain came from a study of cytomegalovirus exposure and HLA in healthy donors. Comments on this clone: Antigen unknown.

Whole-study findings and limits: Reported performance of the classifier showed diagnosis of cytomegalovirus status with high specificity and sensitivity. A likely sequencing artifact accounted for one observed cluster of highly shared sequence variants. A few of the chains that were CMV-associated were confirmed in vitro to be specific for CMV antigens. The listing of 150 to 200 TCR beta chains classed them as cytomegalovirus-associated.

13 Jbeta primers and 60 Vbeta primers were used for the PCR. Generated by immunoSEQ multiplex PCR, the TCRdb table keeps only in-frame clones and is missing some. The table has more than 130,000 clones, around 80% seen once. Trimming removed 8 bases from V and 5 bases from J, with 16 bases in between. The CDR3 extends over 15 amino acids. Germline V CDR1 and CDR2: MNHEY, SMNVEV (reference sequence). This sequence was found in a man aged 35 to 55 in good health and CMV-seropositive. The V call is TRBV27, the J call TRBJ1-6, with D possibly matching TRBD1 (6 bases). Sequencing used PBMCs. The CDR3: CASGITGSHNSPLHF. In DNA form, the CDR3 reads TGTGCCAGCGGTATAACAGGGTCCCATAATTCACCCCTCCACTTT.